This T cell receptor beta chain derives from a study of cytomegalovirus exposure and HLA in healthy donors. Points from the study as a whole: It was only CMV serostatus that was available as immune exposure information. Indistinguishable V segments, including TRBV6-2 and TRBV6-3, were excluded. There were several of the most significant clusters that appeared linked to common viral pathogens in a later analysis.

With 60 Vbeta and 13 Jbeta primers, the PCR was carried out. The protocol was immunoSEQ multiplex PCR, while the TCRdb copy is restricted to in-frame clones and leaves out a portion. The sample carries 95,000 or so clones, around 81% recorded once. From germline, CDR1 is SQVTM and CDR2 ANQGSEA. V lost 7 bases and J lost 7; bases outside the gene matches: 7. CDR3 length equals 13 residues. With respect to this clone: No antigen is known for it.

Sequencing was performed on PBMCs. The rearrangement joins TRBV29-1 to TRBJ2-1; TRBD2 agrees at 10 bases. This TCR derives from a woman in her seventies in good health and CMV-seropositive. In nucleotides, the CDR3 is TGCAGCGGGGGGAGAGCGGGAGGGAATGAGCAGTTCTTC. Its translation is CSGGRAGGNEQFF.